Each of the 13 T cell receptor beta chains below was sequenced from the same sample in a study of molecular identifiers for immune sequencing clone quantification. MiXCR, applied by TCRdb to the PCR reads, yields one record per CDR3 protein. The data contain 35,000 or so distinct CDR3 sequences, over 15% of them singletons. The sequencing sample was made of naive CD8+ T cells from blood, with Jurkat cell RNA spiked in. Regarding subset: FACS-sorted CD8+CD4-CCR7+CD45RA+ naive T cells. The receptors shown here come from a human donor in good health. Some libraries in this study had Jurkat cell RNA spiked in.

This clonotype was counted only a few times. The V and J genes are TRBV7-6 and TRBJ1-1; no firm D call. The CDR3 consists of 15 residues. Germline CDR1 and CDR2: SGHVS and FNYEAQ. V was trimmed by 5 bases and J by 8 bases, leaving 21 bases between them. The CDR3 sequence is CASSATIIKKAEAFF. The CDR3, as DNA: TGTGCCAGCAGCGCAACGATAATCAAGAAAGCAGAAGCTTTCTTT.

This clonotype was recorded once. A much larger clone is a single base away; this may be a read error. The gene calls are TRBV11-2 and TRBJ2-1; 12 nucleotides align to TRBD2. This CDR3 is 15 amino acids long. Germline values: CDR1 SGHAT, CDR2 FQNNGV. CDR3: CASSSSGRAVNGQFF. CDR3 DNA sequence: TGTGCCAGCAGCTCTAGCGGGAGGGCCGTCAATGGGCAGTTCTTC. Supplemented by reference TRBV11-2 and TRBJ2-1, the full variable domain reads EAGVAQSPRYKIIEKRQSVAFWCNPISGHATLYWYQQILGQGPKLLIQFQNNGVVDDSQLPKDRFSAERLKGVDSTLKIQPAKLEDSAVYLCASSSSGRAVNGQFFGPGTRLTVL.

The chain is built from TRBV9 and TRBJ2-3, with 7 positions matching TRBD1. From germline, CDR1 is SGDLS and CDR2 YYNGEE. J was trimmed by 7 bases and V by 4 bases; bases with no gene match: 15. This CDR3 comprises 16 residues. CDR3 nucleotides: TGTGCCAGCAGCATCAACCGGGACAGTGCATCGAATACGCAGTATTTT. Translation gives CASSINRDSASNTQYF.

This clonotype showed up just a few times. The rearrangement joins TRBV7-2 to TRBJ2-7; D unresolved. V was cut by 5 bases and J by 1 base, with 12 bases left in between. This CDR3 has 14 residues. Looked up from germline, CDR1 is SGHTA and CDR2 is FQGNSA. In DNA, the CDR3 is TGTGCCAGCAGCCCTCAAGATACTTCCTACGAGCAGTACTTC. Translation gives CASSPQDTSYEQYF.

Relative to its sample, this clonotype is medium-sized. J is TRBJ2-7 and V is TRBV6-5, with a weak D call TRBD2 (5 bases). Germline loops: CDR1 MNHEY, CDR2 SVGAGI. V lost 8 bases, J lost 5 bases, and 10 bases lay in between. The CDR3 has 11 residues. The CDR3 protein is CASSRGNEQYF. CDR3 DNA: TGTGCCAGCTCGCGAGGGAACGAGCAGTACTTC.

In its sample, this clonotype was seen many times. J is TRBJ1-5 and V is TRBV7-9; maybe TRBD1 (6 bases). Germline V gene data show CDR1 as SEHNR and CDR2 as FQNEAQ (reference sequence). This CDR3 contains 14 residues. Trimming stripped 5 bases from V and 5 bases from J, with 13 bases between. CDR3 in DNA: TGTGCCAGCAGCCCGACAGGAGATCATCAGCCCCAGCATTTT. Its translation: CASSPTGDHQPQHF.

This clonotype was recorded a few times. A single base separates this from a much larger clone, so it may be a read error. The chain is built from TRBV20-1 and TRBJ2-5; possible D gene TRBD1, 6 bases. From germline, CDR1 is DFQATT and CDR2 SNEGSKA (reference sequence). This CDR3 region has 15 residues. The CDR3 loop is CSHPPRTDEQETQHF. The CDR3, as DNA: TGCAGTCATCCCCCGAGGACAGACGAGCAAGAGACCCAGCACTTC.

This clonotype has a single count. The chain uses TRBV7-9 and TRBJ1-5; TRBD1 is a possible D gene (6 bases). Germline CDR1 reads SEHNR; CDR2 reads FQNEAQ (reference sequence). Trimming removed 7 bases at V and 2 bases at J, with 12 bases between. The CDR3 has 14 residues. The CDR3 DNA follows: TGTGCCAGCAACGGCAGGGGCCGCAATCAGCCCCAGCATTTT. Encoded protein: CASNGRGRNQPQHF.

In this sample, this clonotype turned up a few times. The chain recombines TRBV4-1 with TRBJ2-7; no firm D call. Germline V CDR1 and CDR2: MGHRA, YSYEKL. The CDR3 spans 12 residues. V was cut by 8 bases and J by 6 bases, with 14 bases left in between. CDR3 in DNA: TGCGCCAGCGGCCGGGTTGCTTCCGAGCAGTACTTC. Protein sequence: CASGRVASEQYF.

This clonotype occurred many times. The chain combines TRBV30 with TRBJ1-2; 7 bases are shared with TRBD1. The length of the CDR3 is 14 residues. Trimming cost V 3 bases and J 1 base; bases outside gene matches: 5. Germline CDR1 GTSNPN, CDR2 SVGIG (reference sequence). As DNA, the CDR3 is TGTGCCTGGAGGAAAGACAGGGTTAACTATGGCTACACCTTC. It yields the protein CAWRKDRVNYGYTF.

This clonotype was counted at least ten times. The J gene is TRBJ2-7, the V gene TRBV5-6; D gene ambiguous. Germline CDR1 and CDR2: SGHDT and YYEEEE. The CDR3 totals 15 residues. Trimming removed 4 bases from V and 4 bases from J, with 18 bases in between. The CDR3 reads CASSPRQAWTYEQYF. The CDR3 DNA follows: TGTGCCAGCAGCCCGCGGCAGGCCTGGACGTACGAGCAGTACTTC.

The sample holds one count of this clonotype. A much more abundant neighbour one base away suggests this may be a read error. The CDR3 region has the DNA TGTGCCAGCATCCACTCTGGGGCCGACGTCCTGACTTTC. Translated, it gives CASIHSGADVLTF. J is TRBJ2-6 and V is TRBV12-3 or TRBV12-4, with D perhaps matching TRBD1 (5 bases). The CDR3 is 13 residues long.

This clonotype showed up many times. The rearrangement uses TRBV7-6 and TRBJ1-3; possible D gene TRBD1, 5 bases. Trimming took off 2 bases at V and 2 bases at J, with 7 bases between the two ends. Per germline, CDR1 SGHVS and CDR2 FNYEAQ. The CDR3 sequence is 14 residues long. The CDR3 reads CASSLLGAGNTIYF. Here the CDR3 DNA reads TGTGCCAGCAGCTTATTGGGGGCTGGAAACACCATATATTTT.